This TCR beta chain was identified in a study of cytomegalovirus exposure and HLA in healthy donors. With respect to this clone: The antigen is not known.

Donors were drawn from the approximately 120-subject validation cohort, separate from the approximately 700-subject first cohort. Only in-frame clones appear in the TCRdb table, and some are missing; sequencing was by immunoSEQ multiplex PCR. The table records around 95,000 clones, 85% of them present only once. General study points: High sensitivity and specificity were reportedly achieved when the classifier diagnosed cytomegalovirus status. The study listed 150 to 200 cytomegalovirus-associated TCR beta chains. In vitro data verified a few CMV-associated chains as specific for CMV antigens.

V dropped 1 base and J dropped 4 bases, with 13 bases sitting between them. Germline CDR1 reads LNHDA; CDR2 reads SQIVND (reference sequence). This CDR3 has 15 amino acids. Sequenced input: PBMCs. The sequence was collected from a man between 18 and 29 years old in good health and CMV-seropositive. V and J are TRBV19 and TRBJ1-2; the D gene is possibly TRBD1 (6 bases). CDR3 region: CASSIAARTVYGYTF. Here the CDR3 DNA reads TGTGCCAGTAGTATAGCGGCTCGGACAGTCTATGGCTACACCTTC.